Listed below are T cell receptor beta chains from one sample, sequenced in a study of CD8 T cells in ankylosing spondylitis. TCRdb reanalysed the 5' RACE reads using MiXCR and keeps one entry per CDR3 protein. This sample has about 160,000 distinct CDR3 sequences; about 16% occur once, and the top ten carry 7.8%. The sample comprised blood, either unsorted or a sorted T cell fraction (not recorded which). The source of these receptors is a male donor with ankylosing spondylitis or in good health (not recorded which). Each CDR3 is given without its conserved first and last residue. Rows may omit the clone size; those that give it use once, few, many or a size class.

len | abundance | v_gene | CDR3aa
13 | - | TRBV12-3/TRBV12-4 | AGSLRAGVTDTQY
13 | - | TRBV12-3/TRBV12-4 | ASTLTGDGTGELL
10 | many | TRBV10-3 | AISEPLSEAF
14 | many | TRBV5-1 | ASSLEGLASVDTQY
15 | few | TRBV20-1 | SARAGTSGSVADTQY
13 | many | TRBV5-1 | ASSPYITGRDGYT
14 | many | TRBV27 | ASSRDRGPNTGELF
9 | many | TRBV20-1 | SARDTHEQY
14 | few | TRBV20-1 | SARDFLRESTDTQY
14 | - | TRBV7-2 | ASSSTAGLAKNIQY
11 | many | TRBV5-1 | ASRTSGYYEQY
15 | few | TRBV7-9 | ASSPGSGQGPYNEQF
9 | many | TRBV20-1 | SASRAYEQY
12 | few | TRBV23-1 | ASSPDRERGKLF
12 | many | TRBV28 | ASSFPGANSPLH
14 | - | TRBV18 | ASSRGLAGLTDTQY
11 | - | TRBV25-1 | ASSALPTTEAF
10 | - | TRBV11-2 | ASSLAQSEAF
13 | many | TRBV7-9 | ASNPPGTGDTEAF
13 | many | TRBV28 | ASTGGLPARAPQY
13 | many | TRBV6-1 | ASSEQDGSNQPQH
11 | many | TRBV20-1 | SPSGSPYNEQF
13 | - | TRBV20-1 | SAYFRDRGRNEQY
12 | many | TRBV5-1 | ASSFEQGRPEAF
13 | - | TRBV29-1 | SVDPGQTNTGELF
9 | - | TRBV15 | ATSSGSVYT
13 | - | TRBV5-1 | ASSLDRWSGNTIY
13 | many | TRBV2 | ASRMGQGNFYEQY